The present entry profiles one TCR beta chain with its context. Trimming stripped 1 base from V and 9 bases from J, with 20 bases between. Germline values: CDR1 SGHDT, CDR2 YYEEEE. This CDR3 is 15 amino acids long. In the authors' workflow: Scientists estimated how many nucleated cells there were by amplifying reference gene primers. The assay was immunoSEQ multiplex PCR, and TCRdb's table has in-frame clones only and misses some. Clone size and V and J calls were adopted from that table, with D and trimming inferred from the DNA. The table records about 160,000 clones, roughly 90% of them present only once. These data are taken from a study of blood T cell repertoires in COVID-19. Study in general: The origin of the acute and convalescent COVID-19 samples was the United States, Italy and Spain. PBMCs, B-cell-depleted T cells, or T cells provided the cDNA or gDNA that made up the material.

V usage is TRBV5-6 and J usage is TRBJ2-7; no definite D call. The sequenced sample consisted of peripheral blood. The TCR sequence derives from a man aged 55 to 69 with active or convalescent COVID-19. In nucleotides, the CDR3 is TGTGCCAGCAGCTTGCAAGTTAATCCCCCTACGGGGCAGTACTTC. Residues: CASSLQVNPPTGQYF.